Presented here are 30 T cell receptor beta chains from one specimen sequenced in a study of blood T cell repertoires in COVID-19. The method was immunoSEQ multiplex PCR; TCRdb's version includes in-frame clones alone and lacks a portion of them. Here the sample spans about 52,000 clones, approximately 89% being singletons. The sequenced material came from peripheral blood. These receptors came from a man of 80 years or more with active or convalescent COVID-19.

The CDR3, as DNA: TGTGCCAGCACCCCATCCCTAGCGGGAAGCTACAATGAGCAGTTCTTC. It translates to CASTPSLAGSYNEQFF. The chain carries TRBV28 and TRBJ2-1, with 9 bases fitting TRBD2. Germline V lookup: CDR1 MDHEN, CDR2 SYDVKM. This CDR3 contains 16 residues. Unmatched junction bases numbered 10, after V lost 7 bases and J lost 3 bases.

The CDR3 bases are TGTGCCTGGAGTCAGGGCCTGGGGCCCTACGAGCAGTACTTC. This translates into CAWSQGLGPYEQYF. The chain links TRBV30 to TRBJ2-7, with D possibly being TRBD1 (5 bases). CDR1 is GTSNPN and CDR2 is SVGIG in the germline V gene (reference sequence). This CDR3 spans 14 amino acids. Trimming shortened V by 2 bases and J by 2 bases, and 13 bases separated the two germline ends.

This chain connects TRBV19 to TRBJ1-5; 9 bases agree with TRBD1. With 3 bases clipped from V and 7 bases from J, the junction kept 7 bases outside the gene matches. CDR1 is LNHDA, CDR2 SQIVND, per germline (reference sequence). This CDR3 is 15 amino acids long. CDR3 nucleotide sequence: TGTGCCAGTAGTATGCCAACAGGGGGCAGGCAGCCCCAGCATTTT. It yields the protein CASSMPTGGRQPQHF.

The chain is built from TRBV28 and TRBJ1-2; D is undetermined. V was pared by 5 bases and J by 2 bases, with 18 bases between. CDR3 size: 16 residues. The germline CDR1 and CDR2 sequences are MDHEN and SYDVKM. CDR3 in amino acids: CASSVRLVGENYGYTF. The CDR3 nucleotides are TGTGCCAGCAGTGTTCGTTTGGTCGGGGAGAACTATGGCTACACCTTC.

The genes are TRBV3-1 (or the pseudogene TRBV3-2) and TRBJ2-1; TRBD2 agrees at 9 bases. Germline V lookup: CDR1 LGHDT, CDR2 YNNKEL (reference sequence). The CDR3 has 14 amino acids. V shed 4 bases and J 7 bases; nucleotides not matched to a gene: 5. Here the CDR3 DNA reads TGTGCCAGCAGCCCGAGACTAGCGGAGAATGAGCAGTTCTTC. Translating it yields CASSPRLAENEQFF.

This clone was observed a few times. The chain recombines TRBV5-5 with TRBJ2-7; 8 bases are a match to TRBD2. J gave up 0 bases and V 6 bases, and 2 bases lay outside the gene matches. Per germline, CDR1 SGHKS and CDR2 YYEKEE (reference sequence). The CDR3 is 13 residues long. DNA of the CDR3: TGTGCCAGCACCCGGGGGGGCTCCTACGAGCAGTACTTC. As protein: CASTRGGSYEQYF.

As regards this clone: The sample carries other DNA sequences with the same CDR3. V is TRBV12-3 or TRBV12-4 and J is TRBJ1-1; 12 positions match TRBD1. With V trimmed by 7 bases and J by 9 bases, 6 bases remained unmatched. The CDR3 has 13 residues. The CDR3 loop reads CASTKGTGGKAFF. DNA of the CDR3: TGTGCCAGCACCAAAGGGACAGGGGGCAAAGCTTTCTTT.

The rearrangement uses TRBV19 and TRBJ2-3; 10 positions agree with TRBD2. Germline CDR1 LNHDA, CDR2 SQIVND (reference sequence). The ends lost 3 bases at V and 4 bases at J; junction bases unmatched: 4. CDR3 length: 15 residues. The CDR3 sequence is CASSMWLAGADTQYF. The CDR3 DNA reads as TGTGCCAGTAGTATGTGGCTAGCGGGAGCAGATACGCAGTATTTT.

The chain joins TRBV6-5 to TRBJ1-1; D call uncertain. The V end was cut by 8 bases, the J end by 7 bases, with 14 bases between. The CDR3 loop spans 12 amino acids. CDR1 MNHEY and CDR2 SVGAGI come from the germline V gene. In DNA form, the CDR3 reads TGTGCCAGCTCCCGAGCTCGTAGTGAAGCTTTCTTT. This sequence encodes CASSRARSEAFF.

The chain combines TRBV6-4 with TRBJ2-6; TRBD1 agrees at 7 bases. The CDR3 is 15 residues long. V gave up 6 bases and J gave up 2 bases; unmatched junction bases: 4. Germline values: CDR1 MRHNA, CDR2 SNTAGT. The CDR3 DNA is TGTGCCAGCAGCATTGACAGGGCTGGGGCCAACGTCCTGACTTTC. This codes for CASSIDRAGANVLTF.

V usage is TRBV5-5 and J usage is TRBJ1-5; no reliable D call. V lost 0 bases and J 4 bases, leaving 8 bases between the germline ends. This CDR3 has 14 amino acids. Germline lookup yields CDR1 SGHKS and CDR2 YYEKEE (reference sequence). CDR3 amino acids: CASSLAVENQPQHF. The DNA for the CDR3 is TGTGCCAGCAGCTTGGCCGTAGAAAATCAGCCCCAGCATTTT.

The chain has TRBV6-5 and TRBJ1-2; D is undetermined. CDR3 length: 15 residues. CDR1 is MNHEY, CDR2 SVGAGI, per germline. Trimming took 6 bases from V and 3 from J, leaving 17 bases between them. CDR3 bases: TGTGCCAGCAGCCCACGGAGCGGGAACTACTATGGCTACACCTTC. It yields the protein CASSPRSGNYYGYTF.

The chain carries TRBV27 and TRBJ1-5; 8 nucleotides match TRBD1. Germline lookup yields CDR1 MNHEY and CDR2 SMNVEV (reference sequence). This CDR3 spans 15 amino acids. The J segment lost 4 bases and the V segment lost 8 bases, leaving 10 bases of the junction unmatched. Written as DNA, the CDR3 is TGTGCCAGCGCAGACCTTCGACAGGGGAATCAGCCCCAGCATTTT. This codes for CASADLRQGNQPQHF.

The genes are TRBV28 and TRBJ2-2, with D possibly matching TRBD2 (5 bases). The V and J ends lost 5 bases and 2 bases respectively, with 9 bases between them. This CDR3 comprises 14 residues. The germline V gene has CDR1 MDHEN and CDR2 SYDVKM. The DNA for the CDR3 is TGTGCCAGCAGTAGCGGAAAAAACACCGGGGAGCTGTTTTTT. It codes for CASSSGKNTGELFF.

V gene TRBV29-1 combines with J gene TRBJ2-7; 9 bases fit TRBD2. Germline V gives CDR1 SQVTM, CDR2 ANQGSEA. The CDR3 spans 14 residues. J lost 1 base, V lost 1 base, and 2 bases had no gene match. The CDR3, as DNA: TGCAGCGTTGAAGTTAGCGGGGGATCCTACGAGCAGTACTTC. Translated, it gives CSVEVSGGSYEQYF.

The chain is built from TRBV6-2 or TRBV6-3 and TRBJ2-2, with D unresolved. Germline CDR1 is MNHEY and CDR2 is SVGEGT. The CDR3 contains 12 residues. With 5 bases removed from V and 4 bases from J, the gap between germline ends came to 5 bases. CDR3 DNA sequence: TGTGCCAGCAGTCCCGGCACCGGGGAGCTGTTTTTT. Protein: CASSPGTGELFF.

The J gene is TRBJ2-1, the V gene TRBV6-5, with 7 bases fitting TRBD1. V dropped 6 bases and J dropped 4; count of bases not matched to a gene: 9. The CDR3 has 15 residues. Looked up from germline, CDR1 is MNHEY and CDR2 is SVGAGI. Written as DNA, the CDR3 is TGTGCCAGCAGCCCAGACAGGGACACTTACAATGAGCAGTTCTTC. Amino acid sequence: CASSPDRDTYNEQFF.

The genes are TRBV28 and TRBJ1-2; 8 bases map to TRBD1. V trimming: 3 bases; J trimming: 7 bases; junction bases outside the gene matches: 7. The CDR3 contains 14 residues. The germline V gene encodes CDR1 MDHEN and CDR2 SYDVKM. The CDR3 coding sequence is TGTGCCAGCAGTTTGTCGGACAGGGTGTTTGGCTACACCTTC. Protein product: CASSLSDRVFGYTF.

The chain is built from TRBV6-6 and TRBJ2-5, with D maybe TRBD2 (7 bases). Trimming left V 7 bases short and J 5 bases short, with 23 bases between. This CDR3 comprises 16 residues. In germline, CDR1 is MNHNY, CDR2 SVGAGI (reference sequence). The CDR3 loop is CASTLSGGATRETQYF. The CDR3 DNA reads as TGTGCCAGCACCCTCTCTGGGGGGGCCACGAGGGAGACCCAGTACTTC.

The chain is built from TRBV6-2 or TRBV6-3 and TRBJ2-5, with D possibly TRBD1 on 7 matching bases. The CDR3 runs 17 residues. CDR1 and CDR2 from the germline V gene are MNHEY and SVGEGT. Trimming took 5 bases from V and 1 from J, leaving 20 bases between them. This CDR3 is CASSRTGVGSGQETQYF. In DNA, the CDR3 is TGTGCCAGCAGTAGGACAGGAGTCGGTAGCGGCCAAGAGACCCAGTACTTC.

The chain has TRBV28 and TRBJ1-1, with 9 bases aligning to TRBD1. The germline V gene encodes CDR1 MDHEN and CDR2 SYDVKM. The CDR3 runs 16 residues. V shed 4 bases, J shed 2 bases, and the junction held 8 bases outside the gene matches. The CDR3 nucleotides are TGTGCCAGCAGTTCGGGACAGGGTGGGAGAAACACTGAAGCTTTCTTT. This translates into CASSSGQGGRNTEAFF.

J is TRBJ1-5 and V is TRBV6-5; D perhaps matches TRBD1 (6 bases). Germline-derived CDR1 and CDR2 are MNHEY and SVGAGI. The V and J ends lost 5 bases and 7 bases respectively, with 15 bases between them. The CDR3 is made up of 14 amino acids. As DNA, the CDR3 is TGTGCCAGCAGTCCAAGGCAGGGACACCAGCCCCAGCATTTT. Translation: CASSPRQGHQPQHF.

The genes are TRBV10-2 and TRBJ1-1, with a weak D call TRBD1 (6 bases). CDR1 is WSHSY, CDR2 SAAADI, per germline. Trimming left V 5 bases short and J 1 base short, with 14 bases between. CDR3 size: 15 residues. DNA of the CDR3: TGCGCCAGCAGTCCGAGGGGGAAGGGGAACACTGAAGCTTTCTTT. Translated, it gives CASSPRGKGNTEAFF.

CDR3 in amino acids: CASSVSPRLAGQETQYF. In DNA form, the CDR3 reads TGTGCCAGCAGCGTCTCGCCCCGACTAGCGGGACAAGAGACCCAGTACTTC. V and J are TRBV21-1 and TRBJ2-5; the table assigns TRBD2, which was not confirmed against the DNA. TRBV21-1 is a recognized pseudogene. The CDR3 contains 17 residues.

V gene TRBV7-9 combines with J gene TRBJ1-5; maybe TRBD1 (6 bases). With 4 bases removed from V and 5 bases from J, the gap between germline ends came to 12 bases. The CDR3 is made up of 14 amino acids. Per the germline V gene, CDR1 is SEHNR and CDR2 is FQNEAQ (reference sequence). Here the CDR3 DNA reads TGTGCCAGCAGCTCCCAGGGGCTAGATCAGCCCCAGCATTTT. Protein: CASSSQGLDQPQHF.

This clone is labeled as medium-sized. The chain has TRBV30 and TRBJ2-3; the match to TRBD1 covers 9 bases. The ends lost 2 bases at V and 5 bases at J; junction bases unmatched: 17. This CDR3 is built from 18 residues. Per the germline V gene, CDR1 is GTSNPN and CDR2 is SVGIG (reference sequence). The CDR3 loop reads CAWSPGTGKTRGVDTQYF. The CDR3 bases are TGTGCCTGGAGTCCCGGGACAGGGAAGACGCGGGGCGTAGATACGCAGTATTTT.

Only one count was recorded for this clone. The gene calls are TRBV28 and TRBJ1-1; no clear D. Germline V gene lookup returns CDR1 MDHEN and CDR2 SYDVKM. The CDR3 sequence is 14 residues long. The V and J ends lost 4 bases and 5 bases respectively, with 14 bases between them. The CDR3 loop reads CASSSRPGRTEAFF. CDR3 sequence (DNA): TGTGCCAGCAGTTCCCGGCCGGGGAGGACTGAAGCTTTCTTT. Variable domain in full (rest from reference TRBV28 and TRBJ1-1): DVKVTQSSRYLVKRTGEKVFLECVQDMDHENMFWYRQDPGLGLRLIYFSYDVKMKEKGDIPEGYSVSREKKERFSLILESASTNQTSMYLCASSSRPGRTEAFFGQGTRLTVV.

The chain couples TRBV10-3 to TRBJ1-3; TRBD1 matches 7 bases. The length of the CDR3 is 17 residues. Per the germline V gene, CDR1 is ENHRY and CDR2 is SYGVKD. J was trimmed by 4 bases and V by 3 bases; bases with no gene match: 12. This CDR3 is CAISEISGGHLGNTIYF. The CDR3 region has the DNA TGTGCCATCAGTGAAATCTCAGGGGGACACCTAGGAAACACCATATATTTT.

This chain joins TRBV28 and TRBJ1-1; D remains ambiguous. V lost 5 bases, J lost 3 bases, and 19 bases lay in between. Germline loops: CDR1 MDHEN, CDR2 SYDVKM. The CDR3 spans 16 residues. The CDR3 bases are TGTGCCAGCAGTCACTCCTTCGGAGGGTTCGACACTGAAGCTTTCTTT. Protein: CASSHSFGGFDTEAFF.

The rearrangement links TRBV6-2 or TRBV6-3 to TRBJ1-2; possibly TRBD1 for D (6 bases). CDR1 and CDR2 from the germline V gene are MNHEY and SVGEGT. V gave up 6 bases and J gave up 1 base, with 9 bases separating them. The CDR3 contains 13 residues. The CDR3 protein is CASSLDSNYGYTF. The CDR3 nucleotides are TGTGCCAGCAGCCTGGACAGTAACTATGGCTACACCTTC.